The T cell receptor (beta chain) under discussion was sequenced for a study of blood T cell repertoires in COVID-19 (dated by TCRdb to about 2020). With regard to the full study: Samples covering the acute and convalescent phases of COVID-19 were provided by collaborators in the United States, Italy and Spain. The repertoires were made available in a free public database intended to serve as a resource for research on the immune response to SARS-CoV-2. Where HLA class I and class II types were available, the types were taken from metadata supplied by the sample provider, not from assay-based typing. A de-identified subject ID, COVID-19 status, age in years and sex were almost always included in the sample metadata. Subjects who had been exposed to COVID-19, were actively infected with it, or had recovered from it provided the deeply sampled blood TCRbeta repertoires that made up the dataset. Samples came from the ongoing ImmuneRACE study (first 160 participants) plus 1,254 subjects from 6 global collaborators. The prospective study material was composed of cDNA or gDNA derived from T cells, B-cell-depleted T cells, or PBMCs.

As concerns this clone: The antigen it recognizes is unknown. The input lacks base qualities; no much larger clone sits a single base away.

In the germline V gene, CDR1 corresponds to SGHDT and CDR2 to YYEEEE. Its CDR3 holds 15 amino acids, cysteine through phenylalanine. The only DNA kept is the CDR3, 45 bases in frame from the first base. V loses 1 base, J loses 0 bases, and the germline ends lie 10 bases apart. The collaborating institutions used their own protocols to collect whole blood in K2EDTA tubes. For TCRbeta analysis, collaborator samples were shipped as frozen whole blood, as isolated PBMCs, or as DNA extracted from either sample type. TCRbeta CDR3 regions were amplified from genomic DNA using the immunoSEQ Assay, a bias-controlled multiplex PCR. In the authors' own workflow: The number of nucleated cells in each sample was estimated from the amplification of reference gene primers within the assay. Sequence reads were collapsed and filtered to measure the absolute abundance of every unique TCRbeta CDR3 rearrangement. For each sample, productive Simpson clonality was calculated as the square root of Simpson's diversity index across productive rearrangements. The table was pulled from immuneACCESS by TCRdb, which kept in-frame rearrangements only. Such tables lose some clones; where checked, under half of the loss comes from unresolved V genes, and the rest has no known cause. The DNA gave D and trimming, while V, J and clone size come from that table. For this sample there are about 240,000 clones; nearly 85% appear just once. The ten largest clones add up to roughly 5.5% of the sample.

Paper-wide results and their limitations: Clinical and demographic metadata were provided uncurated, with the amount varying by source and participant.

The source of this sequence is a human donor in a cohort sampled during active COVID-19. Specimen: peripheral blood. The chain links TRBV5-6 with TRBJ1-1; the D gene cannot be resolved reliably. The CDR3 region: CASSLLAVMNTEAFF. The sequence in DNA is TGTGCCAGCAGCTTGCTGGCGGTAATGAACACTGAAGCTTTCTTT.